This paragraph reports one T cell receptor beta chain. The antigen is undetermined. The source of the sample is a study of T-cell memory formation after mild COVID-19. Germline V gene lookup returns CDR1 MNHNS and CDR2 SASEGT. V gave up 0 bases and J gave up 8 bases, with 11 bases separating them. This CDR3 has 13 amino acids. TCRdb re-called the 5' RACE reads through MiXCR, storing one row per CDR3 protein. The sample shows roughly 600,000 distinct CDR3 sequences, 15% to 20% of them seen only once. Findings of the study overall: Clones from the second wave (peaking day 37) had unconfirmed SARS-CoV-2 specificity.

What was sequenced was PBMCs or a T cell subset sorted from them (not recorded which). The sequence was collected from an adult woman who had mild COVID-19 (a few samples of this study predate the infection). Cell type and time point are not known. The chain is built from TRBV6-1 and TRBJ2-7; possibly TRBD1 for D (5 bases). CDR3 sequence (DNA): TGTGCCAGCAGTGAAGCCGAGAGACAGAAGCAGTACTTC. Its translation: CASSEAERQKQYF.